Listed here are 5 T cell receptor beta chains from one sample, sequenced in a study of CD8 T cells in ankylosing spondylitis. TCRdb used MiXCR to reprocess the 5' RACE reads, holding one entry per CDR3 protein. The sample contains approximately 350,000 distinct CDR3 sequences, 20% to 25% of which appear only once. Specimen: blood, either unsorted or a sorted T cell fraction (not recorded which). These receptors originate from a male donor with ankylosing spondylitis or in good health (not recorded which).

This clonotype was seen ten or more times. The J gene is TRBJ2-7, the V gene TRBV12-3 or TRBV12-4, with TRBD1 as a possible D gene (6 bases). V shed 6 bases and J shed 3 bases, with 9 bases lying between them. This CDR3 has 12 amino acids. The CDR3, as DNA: TGTGCCAGCAGCCCGGACAGCTACGAGCAGTACTTC. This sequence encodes CASSPDSYEQYF.

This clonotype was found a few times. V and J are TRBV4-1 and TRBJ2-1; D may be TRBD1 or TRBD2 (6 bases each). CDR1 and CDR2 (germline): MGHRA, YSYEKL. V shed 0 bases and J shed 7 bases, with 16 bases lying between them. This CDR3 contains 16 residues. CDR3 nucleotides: TGCGCCAGCAGCCAAGATTGGAGGGGGTGGGGAAATGAGCAGTTCTTC. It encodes CASSQDWRGWGNEQFF.

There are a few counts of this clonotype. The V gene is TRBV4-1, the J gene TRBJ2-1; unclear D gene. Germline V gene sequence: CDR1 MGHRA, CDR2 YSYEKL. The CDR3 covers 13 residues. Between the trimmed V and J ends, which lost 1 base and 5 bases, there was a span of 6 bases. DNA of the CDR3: TGCGCCAGCAGCCAAGCGGCAGACAATGAGCAGTTCTTC. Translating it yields CASSQAADNEQFF.

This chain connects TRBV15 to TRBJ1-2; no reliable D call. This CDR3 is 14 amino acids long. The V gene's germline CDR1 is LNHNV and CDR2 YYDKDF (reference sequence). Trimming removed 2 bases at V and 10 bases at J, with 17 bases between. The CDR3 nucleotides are TGTGCCACCAGCAGAACCTTCCGGGTCAAGGCCTACACCTTC. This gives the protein CATSRTFRVKAYTF.

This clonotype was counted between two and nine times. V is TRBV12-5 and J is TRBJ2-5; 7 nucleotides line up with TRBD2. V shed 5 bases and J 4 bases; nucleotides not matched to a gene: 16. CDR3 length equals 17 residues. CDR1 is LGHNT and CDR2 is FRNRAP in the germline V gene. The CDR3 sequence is CASGPEGFPGRGETQYF. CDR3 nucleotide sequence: TGTGCTAGTGGTCCAGAAGGATTCCCGGGGAGGGGAGAGACCCAGTACTTC.